These T cell receptor beta chains were read from a single sample in a study of technical replicates of blood from a few donors. The repertoire was sequenced with immunoSEQ multiplex PCR; TCRdb's copy has only in-frame clones and lacks some. This sample yields 55,000 to 75,000 clones, of which roughly 94% are seen a single time; 3% belongs to the top ten. Source material: PBMCs. The receptors stem from a human donor in good health. Some clones in this sample may be carry-over from other donors' samples. CDR3s include the opening cysteine and the closing phenylalanine or tryptophan. The D gene is left open where the match is weak. The listing skips clone size in some rows; elsewhere it reads once, few, many or a size class.

clone size | J gene | V gene | D gene | CDR3 protein | CDR3 DNA
. | TRBJ2-5 | TRBV7-9 | . | CASSGRGQETQYF | TGTGCCAGCAGCGGCAGGGGCCAAGAGACCCAGTACTTC
. | TRBJ2-1 | TRBV11-2 | . | CASSPSATPGEQFF | TGTGCCAGCAGCCCTTCCGCGACCCCGGGTGAGCAGTTCTTC
. | TRBJ2-3 | TRBV4-2 | . | CASSQKSGDTQYF | TGTGCCAGCAGCCAAAAGAGCGGAGATACGCAGTATTTT
. | TRBJ2-7 | TRBV7-2 | . | CASSLSLATYEQYF | TGTGCCAGCAGCTTGTCGCTAGCTACGTACGAGCAGTACTTC
. | TRBJ2-7 | TRBV5-6 | TRBD2 | CASSLSGNPYEQYF | TGTGCCAGCAGCTTGAGCGGGAACCCCTACGAGCAGTACTTC
. | TRBJ2-1 | TRBV6-5 | . | CASSYSPFNEQFF | TGTGCCAGCAGTTACTCCCCCTTTAATGAGCAGTTCTTC
. | TRBJ1-2 | TRBV7-9 | . | CASSTTRGMANYGYTF | TGTGCCAGCAGCACGACTAGGGGAATGGCTAACTATGGCTACACCTTC
. | TRBJ1-4 | TRBV2 | . | CASSGGFREKLFF | TGTGCCAGCAGTGGAGGGTTTAGGGAAAAACTGTTTTTT
. | TRBJ2-3 | TRBV6-4 | . | CASSDKGSTDTQYF | TGTGCCAGCAGTGATAAGGGGTCCACAGATACGCAGTATTTT
. | TRBJ2-1 | TRBV27 | TRBD2 | CASSRTSGRVSYNEQFF | TGTGCCAGCAGTCGGACTAGCGGGAGGGTCTCCTACAATGAGCAGTTCTTC
. | TRBJ1-1 | TRBV2 | . | CASNQRGGQGEAFF | TGTGCCAGCAACCAAAGGGGAGGTCAGGGTGAAGCTTTCTTT
. | TRBJ1-2 | TRBV2 | . | CASSVGANYGYTF | TGTGCCAGCAGTGTAGGGGCCAACTATGGCTACACCTTC
. | TRBJ1-2 | TRBV6-5 | TRBD1 | CASRDRDSGYGYTF | TGTGCCAGCAGAGACAGGGACTCCGGCTATGGCTACACCTTC
. | TRBJ2-1 | TRBV15 | TRBD2 | CATSGGRGGNEQFF | TGTGCCACCAGTGGCGGGAGAGGAGGGAATGAGCAGTTCTTC
. | TRBJ2-3 | TRBV7-3 | TRBD2 | CASSLGLAGTDTQYF | TGTGCCAGCAGCTTAGGACTAGCGGGCACAGATACGCAGTATTTT
. | TRBJ2-3 | TRBV7-2 | TRBD2 | CASSFSGGADTQYF | TGTGCCAGCAGCTTTAGCGGGGGCGCAGATACGCAGTATTTT
. | TRBJ2-3 | TRBV11-2 | . | CASSLLASTDTQYF | TGTGCCAGCAGCCTCCTAGCGAGCACAGATACGCAGTATTTT
. | TRBJ2-1 | TRBV7-2 | TRBD2 | CASSSWTSGRSSYNEQFF | TGTGCCAGCAGCTCATGGACTAGCGGTCGTAGCTCCTACAATGAGCAGTTCTTC
. | TRBJ2-3 | TRBV6-5 | . | CASMQRSTDTQYF | TGTGCCAGCATGCAGCGGAGCACAGATACGCAGTATTTT
. | TRBJ1-4 | TRBV4-2 | . | CASSPRSATNEKLFF | TGTGCCAGCAGCCCTCGCAGCGCAACTAATGAAAAACTGTTTTTT
. | TRBJ1-2 | TRBV7-2 | TRBD1 | CASSSDRGRTGYGYTF | TGTGCCAGCAGCTCGGACAGGGGGCGGACGGGGTATGGCTACACCTTC
. | TRBJ2-2 | TRBV5-6 | . | CASRPTGTGELFF | TGTGCCAGCAGGCCCACAGGGACCGGGGAGCTGTTTTTT
once | TRBJ1-6 | TRBV12-5 | . | CASGPWTTPHSPLHF | TGTGCTAGTGGCCCGTGGACAACACCCCATTCACCCCTCCACTTT
. | TRBJ1-5 | TRBV19 | . | CASSIGSGVFQPQHF | TGTGCCAGTAGTATCGGCAGCGGGGTGTTTCAGCCCCAGCATTTT
. | TRBJ2-7 | TRBV6-5 | . | CASSYRIGDEQYF | TGTGCCAGCAGTTACAGGATAGGGGACGAGCAGTACTTC
. | TRBJ2-1 | TRBV18 | TRBD1 | CASSLTGGDRGEQFF | TGTGCCAGCTCACTTACAGGGGGCGACCGTGGTGAGCAGTTCTTC
. | TRBJ2-3 | TRBV6-5 | TRBD1 | CASSSGDRGLIDTQYF | TGTGCCAGCAGTTCGGGGGACAGGGGCCTTATAGATACGCAGTATTTT
. | TRBJ2-2 | TRBV7-3 | . | CASSTSSTANTGELFF | TGTGCCAGCAGCACCTCTAGCACCGCGAACACCGGGGAGCTGTTTTTT
. | TRBJ2-7 | TRBV19 | . | CASSKGRDSYEQYF | TGTGCCAGTAGTAAAGGCAGGGACTCCTACGAGCAGTACTTC
. | TRBJ2-7 | TRBV5-1 | . | CASSLRGGDEQYF | TGCGCCAGCAGCTTGAGGGGTGGCGACGAGCAGTACTTC
once | TRBJ1-5 | TRBV5-4 | . | CASSLGGGQRQPQHF | TGTGCCAGCAGCTTGGGCGGGGGGCAGCGACAGCCCCAGCATTTT
. | TRBJ1-2 | TRBV28 | . | CASRGGGLYGYTF | TGTGCCAGCAGGGGAGGGGGGCTCTATGGCTACACCTTC